Listed below are T cell receptor beta chains from one sample, sequenced in a study of T cells in Graves' hyperthyroidism and ophthalmopathy. TCRdb itself ran the multiplex PCR reads through MiXCR, one entry per CDR3 protein. This sample yields about 530,000 distinct CDR3 sequences, of which more than 15% are seen a single time; approximately 16% belongs to the top ten. Sequenced material: blood. Receptors were obtained from a young woman with Graves' ophthalmopathy. The CDR3 runs from the conserved cysteine through the conserved F or W. D genes are given only for firm matches. Expanded clones are given a class, and other clones once, few, many or no size at all.

clone_size j_call v_call d_call cdr3_aa cdr3_nt
few TRBJ1-2 TRBV20-1 NA CSARDRDSVRGYTF TGCAGTGCTAGAGATCGGGATTCGGTGAGGGGCTACACCTTC
NA TRBJ2-6 TRBV10-3 TRBD1 CAISLGQGAGANALTF TGTGCCATCAGCCTCGGACAGGGTGCTGGGGCCAACGCCCTGACTTTC
NA TRBJ1-1 TRBV12-3/TRBV12-4 NA CASNVGGTEAFF TGTGCCAGCAATGTGGGGGGCACTGAAGCTTTCTTT
NA TRBJ2-1 TRBV25-1 NA CASSASIEQFF TGTGCCAGCAGTGCCTCCATTGAGCAGTTCTTC
many TRBJ1-1 TRBV9 NA CASSAEATVNTEAFF TGTGCCAGCAGCGCAGAAGCGACCGTGAACACTGAAGCTTTCTTT
NA TRBJ2-7 TRBV10-2 NA CASSDEYEQYF TGCGCCAGCAGTGATGAGTACGAGCAGTACTTC
NA TRBJ2-5 TRBV27 NA CASGGLQETQYF TGTGCCAGCGGCGGTCTCCAAGAGACCCAGTACTTC
many TRBJ2-7 TRBV20-1 TRBD2 CSGRAGEDYYEQYF TGCAGTGGCCGGGCGGGAGAAGACTACTACGAGCAGTACTTC
many TRBJ1-1 TRBV27 NA CASSLNWGVRQAEAFF TGTGCCAGCAGTTTAAATTGGGGAGTCCGCCAAGCGGAAGCTTTCTTT
many TRBJ2-1 TRBV20-1 NA CSACRLVVYEQFF TGCAGTGCTTGCAGACTCGTCGTCTATGAGCAGTTCTTC
NA TRBJ2-6 TRBV10-3 NA CASKTPTGLISGANVLTF TGTGCCAGCAAAACCCCGACAGGCCTCATCTCTGGGGCCAACGTCCTGACTTTC
NA TRBJ2-5 TRBV13 NA CASSEGTVAETQYF TGTGCCAGCAGCGAGGGGACCGTCGCGGAGACCCAGTACTTC
NA TRBJ1-5 TRBV29-1 TRBD1 CSVLDRVNQPQHF TGCAGCGTTTTAGACAGGGTAAATCAGCCCCAGCATTTT
NA TRBJ1-1 TRBV2 NA CASSVRAGRYTEAFF TGTGCCAGCAGTGTTAGGGCGGGGCGGTACACTGAAGCTTTCTTT
NA TRBJ2-1 TRBV4-1 NA CASSQEEGPPGPVDNEQFF TGCGCCAGCAGCCAAGAGGAGGGGCCACCGGGACCAGTGGACAATGAGCAGTTCTTC
few TRBJ2-7 TRBV7-8 NA CASTPQGGSSYEQYF TGTGCCAGCACCCCTCAAGGAGGCAGCTCCTACGAGCAGTACTTC
few TRBJ1-3 TRBV20-1 NA CSASRRQPRLSGNTIYF TGCAGTGCTAGTCGACGACAGCCGCGTCTCTCTGGAAACACCATATATTTT
NA TRBJ2-3 TRBV7-3 TRBD1 CASSRGTGGMDTQYF TGTGCCAGCAGCAGAGGGACAGGGGGGATGGATACGCAGTATTTT
few TRBJ1-5 TRBV27 NA CASRGGGVQPQHF TGTGCCAGCAGGGGTGGGGGAGTTCAGCCCCAGCATTTT
few TRBJ2-2 TRBV6-1 NA CASGGRGANTGELFF TGTGCCAGCGGCGGTCGGGGCGCGAACACCGGGGAGCTGTTTTTT
NA TRBJ2-7 TRBV6-1 NA CASSALGQIYEQYF TGTGCCAGCAGCGCCCTCGGACAGATCTACGAGCAGTACTTC
NA TRBJ2-7 TRBV29-1 NA CSGGAAGNEQYF TGCAGCGGTGGGGCAGCTGGCAACGAGCAGTACTTC
few TRBJ2-3 TRBV5-8 NA CASSLRYGADTQYF TGTGCCAGCAGCTTGAGATACGGTGCAGATACGCAGTATTTT
many TRBJ2-7 TRBV7-2 NA CASSLGSLRGDYEQYF TGTGCCAGCAGCTTAGGTAGTCTCAGGGGGGACTACGAGCAGTACTTC
NA TRBJ2-3 TRBV7-9 TRBD2 CASSEGWAGDGTKSTDTQYF TGTGCCAGCAGCGAGGGGTGGGCGGGCGACGGGACTAAATCCACAGATACGCAGTATTTT
many TRBJ1-1 TRBV28 NA CASTKTGSSTEAFF TGTGCCAGCACCAAAACAGGGAGCAGCACTGAAGCTTTCTTT
few TRBJ1-6 TRBV28 NA CASSLFTVSGGRNSPLHF TGTGCCAGCAGTTTATTCACGGTTTCTGGGGGTCGGAATTCACCCCTCCACTTT
few TRBJ2-2 TRBV14 NA CASSHESGNTGELFF TGTGCCAGCAGCCACGAGAGCGGTAACACCGGGGAGCTGTTTTTT
NA TRBJ2-2 TRBV28 TRBD1 CASSPGTGSSGELFF TGTGCCAGCAGTCCCGGGACAGGGTCGTCCGGGGAGCTGTTTTTT